The rows below give T cell receptor beta chains drawn from one sample of a study of cytomegalovirus exposure and HLA in healthy donors. Here immunoSEQ multiplex PCR was the method, and the copy in TCRdb shows in-frame clones only, minus some. The sample holds 170,000 or so clones, approximately 80% seen once. Sequenced sample: PBMCs. These receptors all come from a woman between 50 and 59 years old in good health and CMV-seropositive. The CDR3 runs from the conserved cysteine through the conserved F or W. Each record gives: CDR3 length, V gene, J gene, CDR3 protein.

length: 16
V: TRBV11-2
J: TRBJ1-2
CDR3: CASSLDLVDSGYGYTF

length: 13
V: TRBV6-5
J: TRBJ1-2
CDR3: CASRRGQGDGYTF

length: 14
V: TRBV4-3
J: TRBJ1-1
CDR3: CASSQDRSRGTAFF

length: 16
V: TRBV10-1
J: TRBJ2-5
CDR3: CASAAGSSSRGETQYF

length: 16
V: TRBV19
J: TRBJ2-1
CDR3: CASSIRASGRRGEQFF

length: 16
V: TRBV28
J: TRBJ2-4
CDR3: CASRSTGGAAKNIQYF

length: 18
V: TRBV15
J: TRBJ2-1
CDR3: CATSRVWTGKVSYNEQFF

length: 16
V: TRBV9
J: TRBJ1-2
CDR3: CASSATESRQGGSYTF

length: 15
V: TRBV7-2
J: TRBJ1-2
CDR3: CASSSPGQGLGGYTF

length: 13
V: TRBV7-2
J: TRBJ2-7
CDR3: CASSSAFEGEQYF

length: 14
V: TRBV4-3
J: TRBJ2-3
CDR3: CASSQGRRADTQYF

length: 12
V: TRBV11-2
J: .
CDR3: CASSRGGFEQYF

length: 14
V: TRBV7-9
J: TRBJ2-3
CDR3: CASSLTTVQDTQYF

length: 12
V: TRBV28
J: TRBJ2-3
CDR3: CASSSGRDTQYF

length: 17
V: TRBV7-8
J: TRBJ1-3
CDR3: CASSTQTDVYSGNTIYF

length: 14
V: TRBV5-4
J: TRBJ2-7
CDR3: CASSLGGPGYEQYF

length: 14
V: TRBV7-8
J: TRBJ2-7
CDR3: CASSSDRIINEQYF

length: 11
V: TRBV6-5
J: TRBJ2-1
CDR3: CASSRGGEQFF

length: 18
V: TRBV4-2
J: TRBJ2-5
CDR3: CASSPHLTSGGKQETQYF

length: 14
V: TRBV5-1
J: TRBJ2-7
CDR3: CASSGGQGGNEQYF

length: 12
V: TRBV6-6
J: TRBJ1-1
CDR3: CASSLMNTEAFF